At least ten counts were recorded for the clone carrying this T cell receptor (beta chain). Its antigen is unknown. A multiplex PCR containing 32 V primers and 13 J primers was used to amplify TCR beta CDR3. TCRdb analysed the multiplex PCR reads with MiXCR anew, one entry per CDR3 protein. Counted here are 10,000 or so distinct CDR3 sequences, approximately 26% occurring once; the ten biggest clones make up roughly 27%. Genomic DNA from bulk tumor acted as the template, and 600 ng was loaded per sample. Biopsy collection occurred during surgery, with several far-apart biopsies per primary tumor. Their non-small cell lung cancer was newly diagnosed and untreated, and the patients underwent curative surgery. This entry is derived from a study of immune heterogeneity within non-small cell lung tumors. Overall study: Among the tumors, several were squamous cell carcinomas, roughly ten were non-squamous carcinomas and 1 was not otherwise specified. General study points: Individual patients' high-frequency T-cell receptor beta clonotypes were largely distinct from one another. Local T-cell clonality correlated moderately but significantly with local tumor mutational burden (R roughly 0.33).

Trimming left V 4 bases short and J 1 base short, with 25 bases between. The CDR3 covers 19 residues. Germline V gives CDR1 LGHDT, CDR2 YNNKEL (reference sequence). This chain connects TRBV3-1 to TRBJ1-2; possible D gene TRBD1, 6 bases. The specimen was lung tumor tissue. The origin of this receptor is a woman in her forties or fifties with non-small cell lung cancer. The CDR3, as DNA: TGTGCCAGCAGCCCCCCCCCGGGGTTACGAGGGGGATTTAACTATGGCTACACCTTC. This codes for CASSPPPGLRGGFNYGYTF.